What follows are 9 T cell receptor beta chains derived from one specimen sequenced in a study of cytomegalovirus exposure and HLA in healthy donors. The PCR used 60 Vbeta and 13 Jbeta primers. Method: immunoSEQ multiplex PCR; TCRdb's copy keeps in-frame clones and lacks some. The sample gives around 190,000 clones, around 80% of which show up once; around 5.7% is in the top ten. Specimen: PBMCs. The receptors shown here come from a man aged 35-49 years in good health and CMV-seronegative.

V usage is TRBV19 and J usage is TRBJ1-5; TRBD1 is a possible D gene (6 bases). This CDR3 comprises 13 residues. V lost 3 bases, J lost 7 bases, and 10 bases lay in between. Germline values: CDR1 LNHDA, CDR2 SQIVND (reference sequence). The CDR3 loop is CASSITGPQPQHF. CDR3 sequence (DNA): TGTGCCAGTAGTATTACAGGGCCCCAGCCCCAGCATTTT.

The rearrangement uses TRBV2 and TRBJ2-7; 8 positions agree with TRBD1. Unmatched junction bases numbered 9, after V lost 6 bases and J lost 5 bases. Germline V gene lookup returns CDR1 SNHLY and CDR2 FYNNEI. The CDR3 extends over 14 amino acids. This CDR3 reads CASSPTGESHEQYF. CDR3 DNA sequence: TGTGCCAGCAGCCCGACAGGGGAGTCCCACGAGCAGTACTTC.

The V and J genes are TRBV7-3 and TRBJ2-1, with D possibly being TRBD1 (6 bases). The CDR3 spans 14 residues. V was trimmed by 2 bases and J by 7 bases, leaving 12 bases between them. Germline loops: CDR1 SGHTA, CDR2 FQGTGA. CDR3 sequence: CASSLYQGTNEQFF. The CDR3 coding sequence is TGTGCCAGCAGCTTATATCAGGGGACGAATGAGCAGTTCTTC.

This clone has a handful of counts. The rearrangement joins TRBV5-4 to TRBJ1-4, with D possibly matching TRBD1 (5 bases). V lost 1 base and J lost 8, with 12 bases in between. The length of the CDR3 is 14 residues. Per the germline V gene, CDR1 is SGHNT and CDR2 is YYREEE (reference sequence). The CDR3 DNA follows: TGTGCCAGCAGCTTGACAGGCCCCGGGGAAAAACTGTTTTTT. Its protein is CASSLTGPGEKLFF.

This clone appeared a few times. The V call is TRBV7-2, the J call TRBJ2-2, with 9 bases lining up with TRBD1. V lost 3 bases to trimming and J lost 7 bases; unmatched junction nucleotides: 3. The V gene's germline CDR1 is SGHTA and CDR2 FQGNSA. This CDR3 is 14 amino acids long. The CDR3 here is CASSFPTGGGELFF. In nucleotides, the CDR3 is TGTGCCAGCAGCTTCCCGACAGGGGGCGGGGAGCTGTTTTTT.

This sequence joins TRBV5-1 and TRBJ2-5; 7 bases match TRBD1. The CDR3 length is 14 residues. The V gene end was trimmed by 5 bases and the J gene end by 3 bases; junction bases not matched to a gene: 7. Per germline, CDR1 SGHRS and CDR2 YFSETQ. The CDR3 coding sequence is TGCGCCAGCAGAGAGGGTGACAGGGAAGAGACCCAGTACTTC. Amino acid sequence: CASREGDREETQYF.

This rearrangement joins TRBV27 to TRBJ2-7; 8 bases match TRBD1. The CDR3 runs to 15 residues. Germline loops: CDR1 MNHEY, CDR2 SMNVEV (reference sequence). The junction had 11 bases not matched to a gene; V was cut back by 4 bases and J by 6 bases. The DNA for the CDR3 is TGTGCCAGCAGTTCGGCACTAACAGGGGGAGGCGAGCAGTACTTC. As protein: CASSSALTGGGEQYF.

The chain couples TRBV9 to TRBJ1-4; D remains unclear. Germline values: CDR1 SGDLS, CDR2 YYNGEE. V lost 2 bases and J lost 5, with 7 bases in between. The CDR3 is 13 residues long. DNA for the CDR3: TGTGCCAGCAGCGTTGGAGGAAATGAAAAACTGTTTTTT. Its protein is CASSVGGNEKLFF.

This rearrangement joins TRBV30 to TRBJ1-6, with D perhaps matching TRBD1 (6 bases). V was trimmed by 5 bases and J by 3 bases, leaving 8 bases between them. CDR3 length: 13 amino acids. CDR1 GTSNPN and CDR2 SVGIG come from the germline V gene (reference sequence). CDR3 sequence reads: CAWEQGYNSPLHF. The CDR3, as DNA: TGTGCCTGGGAACAGGGCTATAATTCACCCCTCCACTTT.